The 25 T cell receptor beta chains below were found in one sample sequenced in a study of beta chain features in type 1 diabetes. The entirety of the isolated RNA underwent reverse transcription, so expressed TCRB transcripts were sequenced. Produced via immunoSEQ multiplex PCR; TCRdb's table is partial and in-frame only. The data show under 300,000 clones, 8% seen once. Sequences were obtained from central memory CD4+ T cells from blood. The receptors were sampled from a woman between 18 and 30 years old in good health.

This chain connects TRBV7-3 to TRBJ1-1, with D possibly TRBD1 on 6 matching bases. Looked up from germline, CDR1 is SGHTA and CDR2 is FQGTGA. Trimming removed 5 bases from V and 6 bases from J, with 19 bases in between. The CDR3 has 15 residues. CDR3 coding DNA: TGTGCCAGCAGCCCAAGGGGGATGGAAGGGGCTGAAGCTTTCTTT. The encoded protein is CASSPRGMEGAEAFF.

The V and J genes are TRBV7-6 and TRBJ1-1, with a weak D call TRBD1 (5 bases). The V gene lost 4 bases and the J gene lost 7 bases, with 10 bases spanning the gap. The CDR3 covers 12 residues. Germline values: CDR1 SGHVS, CDR2 FNYEAQ. The CDR3 DNA reads as TGTGCCAGCAGCTCCCAGGGAATTGAAGCTTTCTTT. Protein sequence: CASSSQGIEAFF.

The rearrangement links TRBV28 to TRBJ1-5; the D gene is possibly TRBD1 (5 bases). The CDR3 has 14 residues. V dropped 7 bases and J dropped 7 bases, with 17 bases sitting between them. The germline V gene has CDR1 MDHEN and CDR2 SYDVKM. The CDR3 is CASISGTSVQPQHF. The CDR3 nucleotides are TGTGCCAGCATCTCCGGGACGTCTGTGCAGCCCCAGCATTTT.

This clone has a count of ten or more. Other DNA variants within this sample encode the same CDR3. This chain connects TRBV18 to TRBJ1-6; D ambiguous. Germline V lookup: CDR1 KGHSH, CDR2 LQKENI. The CDR3 consists of 13 residues. The V end was cut by 2 bases, the J end by 5 bases, with 4 bases between. The CDR3 region has the DNA TGTGCCAGCTCACCAGGGAATAATTCACCCCTCCACTTT. Translating it yields CASSPGNNSPLHF.

This clone was found a few times. The chain employs TRBV18 and TRBJ2-2; unclear D gene. Trimming left V 2 bases short and J 1 base short, with 2 bases between. The CDR3 loop spans 13 amino acids. Germline-derived CDR1 and CDR2 are KGHSH and LQKENI. The CDR3 bases are TGTGCCAGCTCACCATTGAACACCGGGGAGCTGTTTTTT. The encoded protein is CASSPLNTGELFF.

The J gene is TRBJ2-6, the V gene TRBV7-6; D not certain. The germline V gene encodes CDR1 SGHVS and CDR2 FNYEAQ. The V gene lost 5 bases and the J gene lost 0 bases, with 14 bases spanning the gap. The CDR3 is 17 residues long. The CDR3 here is CASSLRSQVSGANVLTF. The CDR3, as DNA: TGTGCCAGCAGCCTCCGGTCACAAGTCTCTGGGGCCAACGTCCTGACTTTC.

This chain joins TRBV7-3 and TRBJ1-1, with no clear D. Germline loops: CDR1 SGHTA, CDR2 FQGTGA. V dropped 1 base and J dropped 8 bases, with 11 bases sitting between them. CDR3 length: 13 residues. The CDR3 coding sequence is TGTGCCAGCAGCTTAAGCATAAGGGCGGAAGCTTTCTTT. This translates into CASSLSIRAEAFF.

This clone was seen more than once but under ten times. The rearrangement joins TRBV7-6 to TRBJ1-1, with D maybe TRBD1 (5 bases). This CDR3 region has 15 residues. Germline CDR1 SGHVS, CDR2 FNYEAQ. V was clipped by 1 base and J by 1 base, with 10 bases between them. Here the CDR3 DNA reads TGTGCCAGCAGCTTAGTTCCAGGACAGAACACTGAAGCTTTCTTT. Amino acids: CASSLVPGQNTEAFF.

This clone showed up just a few times. J is TRBJ1-1 and V is TRBV27; 9 bases match TRBD1. The germline gives CDR1 MNHEY, CDR2 SMNVEV (reference sequence). The trim removed 5 bases at V and 5 bases at J, leaving 6 bases unmatched. The CDR3 consists of 14 residues. The CDR3 DNA is TGTGCCAGCAGTAACAGGGGGCTGGTGACTGAAGCTTTCTTT. It encodes CASSNRGLVTEAFF.

CDR3 sequence reads: CASSYGTQVRNTEAFF. The CDR3 DNA sequence: TGTGCCAGCAGCTACGGGACTCAGGTTAGGAACACTGAAGCTTTCTTT. The chain couples TRBV5-6 to TRBJ1-1; a weak D match, TRBD1 (5 bases). Between the trimmed V and J ends, which lost 3 bases and 1 base, there was a span of 16 bases. The CDR3 sequence is 16 residues long. Germline CDR1 SGHDT, CDR2 YYEEEE.

Ten or more counts support this clone. Different DNA sequences within this sample yield the same CDR3. The chain has TRBV5-1 and TRBJ1-2; 10 positions agree with TRBD1. The germline gives CDR1 SGHRS, CDR2 YFSETQ. V was pared by 0 bases and J by 4 bases, with 0 bases of the junction left unmatched. CDR3 length: 14 amino acids. The CDR3 DNA reads as TGCGCCAGCAGCTTGGGACAGGGGGCCTATGGCTACACCTTC. Protein: CASSLGQGAYGYTF.

The chain employs TRBV5-6 and TRBJ1-6, with D uncertain. Germline CDR1 reads SGHDT; CDR2 reads YYEEEE. The CDR3 runs to 16 residues. V was pared by 1 base and J by 6 bases, with 14 bases between. The CDR3 protein is CASSLYLSWGNSPLHF. The CDR3 DNA follows: TGTGCCAGCAGCTTGTACCTGTCCTGGGGTAATTCACCCCTCCACTTT. Combining the CDR3 with reference TRBV5-6 and TRBJ1-6 gives the whole variable domain DAGVTQSPTHLIKTRGQQVTLRCSPKSGHDTVSWYQQALGQGPQFIFQYYEEEERQRGNFPDRFSGHQFPNYSSELNVNALLLGDSALYLCASSLYLSWGNSPLHFGNGTRLTVT.

The chain is built from TRBV5-4 and TRBJ1-5; D call uncertain. The CDR3 runs to 13 residues. Per the germline V gene, CDR1 is SGHNT and CDR2 is YYREEE (reference sequence). V was trimmed by 2 bases and J by 0 bases, leaving 3 bases between them. The DNA of the CDR3 is TGTGCCAGCAGCTTCGATAGCAATCAGCCCCAGCATTTT. It specifies CASSFDSNQPQHF. The full variable domain, completed using reference TRBV5-4 and TRBJ1-5, is ETGVTQSPTHLIKTRGQQVTLRCSSQSGHNTVSWYQQALGQGPQFIFQYYREEENGRGNFPPRFSGLQFPNYSSELNVNALELDDSALYLCASSFDSNQPQHFGDGTRLSIL.

The chain uses TRBV7-8 and TRBJ2-2; 7 bases are shared with TRBD1. The V and J ends lost 7 bases and 1 base, in that order; junction bases with no gene match: 6. CDR3 length: 15 amino acids. CDR1 is SGHVS and CDR2 is FQNEAQ in the germline V gene. The CDR3, as DNA: TGTGCCAGCACGCCGGGACAGCTGAACACCGGGGAGCTGTTTTTT. This encodes CASTPGQLNTGELFF. Looking up the rest from reference TRBV7-8 and TRBJ2-2 gives the full variable domain: GAGVSQSPRYKVAKRGQDVALRCDPISGHVSLFWYQQALGQGPEFLTYFQNEAQLDKSGLPSDRFFAERPEGSVSTLKIQRTQQEDSAVYLCASTPGQLNTGELFFGEGSRLTVL.

This clone was recorded a few times. The chain has TRBV6-5 and TRBJ1-4; D call uncertain. The CDR3 is made up of 11 amino acids. CDR1 is MNHEY and CDR2 is SVGAGI in the germline V gene. V was clipped by 9 bases and J by 8 bases, with 10 bases between them. The CDR3 region is CARTPREKLFF. CDR3 nucleotides: TGTGCCAGGACCCCCCGGGAAAAACTGTTTTTT.

The chain combines TRBV4-3 with TRBJ1-3; weak D call: TRBD1 (5 bases). Germline CDR1 is LGHNA and CDR2 is YSLEER. V was shortened by 3 bases and J by 0 bases, with 15 bases between the two germline ends. This CDR3 comprises 17 residues. For the CDR3, the DNA is TGCGCCAGCAGCCAGTTGATCGGGGGAAGCTCTGGAAACACCATATATTTT. Its protein product is CASSQLIGGSSGNTIYF.

The sample holds a few counts of this clone. The gene calls are TRBV9 and TRBJ2-1; 7 bases line up with TRBD1. Per germline, CDR1 SGDLS and CDR2 YYNGEE. This CDR3 is 14 amino acids long. Trimming cost V 1 base and J 7 bases; bases outside gene matches: 5. The CDR3 here is CASSVSPTGNEQFF. The CDR3 nucleotides read TGTGCCAGCAGCGTATCCCCGACAGGGAATGAGCAGTTCTTC. The full variable domain, rest sourced from reference TRBV9 and TRBJ2-1, is DSGVTQTPKHLITATGQRVTLRCSPRSGDLSVYWYQQSLDQGLQFLIQYYNGEERAKGNILERFSAQQFPDLHSELNLSSLELGDSALYFCASSVSPTGNEQFFGPGTRLTVL.

The J gene is TRBJ1-6, the V gene TRBV7-6; weak D call: TRBD1 (5 bases). Trimming removed 2 bases from V and 10 bases from J, with 9 bases in between. The CDR3 contains 13 residues. CDR1 and CDR2 (germline): SGHVS, FNYEAQ. CDR3 residues: CASSLRRDSPLHF. The CDR3, as DNA: TGTGCCAGCAGCTTAAGACGGGACTCACCCCTCCACTTT.

This clone was detected only a few times. The genes are TRBV18 and TRBJ2-5; D uncertain. This CDR3 has 11 residues. The V end lost 5 bases, the J end lost 1 base, and 2 bases lay between the germline ends. The V gene's germline CDR1 is KGHSH and CDR2 LQKENI. The chain's CDR3 is CASSVQETQYF. The CDR3 nucleotides read TGTGCCAGCTCAGTCCAAGAGACCCAGTACTTC.

This clone turned up a few times. The chain uses TRBV19 and TRBJ1-5; 8 bases align to TRBD1. The germline V gene encodes CDR1 LNHDA and CDR2 SQIVND (reference sequence). V lost 6 bases, J lost 6 bases, and 13 bases stayed unmatched. The CDR3 sequence is 16 residues long. CDR3 bases: TGTGCCAGTAGAATTTGCACCGGGACAGGATTTCAGCCCCAGCATTTT. Residues: CASRICTGTGFQPQHF. The whole variable domain, filled in from reference TRBV19 and TRBJ1-5, reads DGGITQSPKYLFRKEGQNVTLSCEQNLNHDAMYWYRQDPGQGLRLIYYSQIVNDFQKGDIAEGYSVSREKKESFPLTVTSAQKNPTAFYLCASRICTGTGFQPQHFGDGTRLSIL.

This clone was counted a few times. The CDR3 sequence: CASSRSFSYEQYF. DNA of the CDR3: TGTGCCAGCTCGCGGAGTTTCTCCTACGAGCAGTACTTC. This rearrangement joins TRBV7-2 to TRBJ2-7, with unresolved D. Between the trimmed V and J ends, which lost 8 bases and 0 bases, there was a span of 11 bases. The CDR3 is 13 amino acids. The germline V gene encodes CDR1 SGHTA and CDR2 FQGNSA.

This clone showed up just a few times. The V call is TRBV6-1, the J call TRBJ2-1; a weak D match, TRBD2 (7 bases). Trimming removed 4 bases at V and 4 bases at J, with 17 bases between. This CDR3 region has 16 residues. The V gene's germline CDR1 is MNHNS and CDR2 SASEGT. As DNA, the CDR3 is TGTGCCAGCAGTGCAATGTGGGGGGGCGAATACAATGAGCAGTTCTTC. Translating gives CASSAMWGGEYNEQFF.

V is TRBV28 and J is TRBJ1-3, with no clear D. With 6 bases removed from V and 7 bases from J, the gap between germline ends came to 19 bases. This CDR3 comprises 15 residues. The germline V gene encodes CDR1 MDHEN and CDR2 SYDVKM. The CDR3 spells CASSPAEGRSNTIYF. The DNA of the CDR3 is TGTGCCAGCAGCCCCGCGGAGGGTCGAAGCAACACCATATATTTT. The whole variable domain, filled in from reference TRBV28 and TRBJ1-3, reads DVKVTQSSRYLVKRTGEKVFLECVQDMDHENMFWYRQDPGLGLRLIYFSYDVKMKEKGDIPEGYSVSREKKERFSLILESASTNQTSMYLCASSPAEGRSNTIYFGEGSWLTVV.

The chain links TRBV2 to TRBJ2-5; 7 bases are a match to TRBD1. The CDR3 sequence is 13 residues long. Germline V gene lookup returns CDR1 SNHLY and CDR2 FYNNEI. V shed 7 bases and J 3 bases; nucleotides not matched to a gene: 5. The CDR3 spells CASKKGAKETQYF. The CDR3, as DNA: TGTGCCAGCAAAAAGGGGGCGAAAGAGACCCAGTACTTC.

In its sample, this clone was seen many times. Other DNA sequences in this sample translate to the same CDR3. The chain recombines TRBV6-4 with TRBJ2-2; D might be TRBD1 (8 bases). This CDR3 contains 14 residues. CDR1 is MRHNA, CDR2 SNTAGT, per germline. Trimming took off 6 bases at V and 3 bases at J, with 11 bases between the two ends. CDR3 amino acids: CASSTGGDTGELFF. The DNA for the CDR3 is TGTGCCAGCAGCACAGGGGGGGACACCGGGGAGCTGTTTTTT.